The T cell receptor (beta chain) described here comes from a study of cytomegalovirus exposure and HLA in healthy donors (dated 2017 in TCRdb). Regarding the study in general: A later analysis indicated that the 95 to 150 validation repertoires were generated on the platform also employed for the approximately 690 repertoires of the first cohort. The study combined high-throughput TCR immunosequencing, statistical association of individual TCRs with disease status, and machine learning to predict cytomegalovirus infection status. A separate validation cohort of approximately 120 different subjects was used in addition to the approximately 640-subject first cohort. The study was designed to test whether signatures of past pathogen exposure could be identified by cataloging public T cell receptors.

Details on this clone: This clone's antigen is unknown. One base away there is no much larger clone; base qualities are not given.

The library was made by the immunoSEQ multiplex PCR assay. In the original analysis: To diagnose cytomegalovirus status from the catalog of TCR beta chain sequences, a statistical classification framework was built. The clones in this table, taken by TCRdb from immuneACCESS, are in-frame only. Not every clone is retained; where verified, under half of the shortfall comes from an unresolved V gene, and the cause of the rest is unknown. V and J calls and clone size are as listed in that table; D and trimming were resolved from the DNA. This sample is represented by 150,000 to 200,000 clones; around 85% of them were singletons. The ten largest clones capture around 2.5% of the sample. The donors were included in the validation cohort of approximately 120 subjects, a group kept apart from the roughly 700-subject first cohort. Study-wide conclusions, independent of this receptor: A few of the identified cytomegalovirus-associated TCR beta chains were confirmed in vitro to be specific for cytomegalovirus antigens. While some public TCRs were present in many individuals, most TCR sequences turned up only very rarely across donors. The authors suggested that the approach could potentially be extended to other disease states and immunological phenotypes. The classifier was reported to diagnose cytomegalovirus status with high specificity and sensitivity in both the original and validation cohorts. A later analysis had no HLA typing for the validation cohort, so co-occurrence there was scored across all 110 or so repertoires. Of the cluster scores, around 95% were above 0 in a later analysis, which found that TCRs clustered in the first cohort also tended to co-occur in the roughly 130 validation repertoires. The study gave a list of roughly 150 TCR beta chains associated with cytomegalovirus.

CDR1 and CDR2 were assigned from the germline V gene as LGHNA and YSLEER. The germline ends are 10 bases apart after V is trimmed by 0 bases and J by 4 bases. The CDR3, cysteine through phenylalanine, is 15 amino acids long. Of all the DNA, just the CDR3 is kept, 45 bases in frame from base 1. The receptor chain draws on TRBV4-3 and TRBJ1-3; TRBD1 is possibly the D segment (6 matching bases). The clonotype was recovered from a man aged 25 to 40 in good health and CMV-seropositive. Sequencing used PBMCs. The CDR3 protein: CASSQDNRDGNTIYF. The nucleotides are TGCGCCAGCAGCCAAGATAACAGGGACGGAAACACCATATATTTT.